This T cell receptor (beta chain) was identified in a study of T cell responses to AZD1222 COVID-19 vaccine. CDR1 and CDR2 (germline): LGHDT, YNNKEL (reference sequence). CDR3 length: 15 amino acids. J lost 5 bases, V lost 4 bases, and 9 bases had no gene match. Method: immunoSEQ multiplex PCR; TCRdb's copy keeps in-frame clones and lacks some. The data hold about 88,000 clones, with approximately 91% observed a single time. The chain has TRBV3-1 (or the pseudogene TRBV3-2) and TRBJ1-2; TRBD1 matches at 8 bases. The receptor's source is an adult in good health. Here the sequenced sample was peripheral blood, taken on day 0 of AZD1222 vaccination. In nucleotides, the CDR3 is TGTGCCAGCAGCCCTCGGGACAGGCAGAATTATGGCTACACCTTC. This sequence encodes CASSPRDRQNYGYTF.